Listed here are 18 T cell receptor beta chains from one sample, sequenced in a study of T-cell reconstitution after alpha-beta-depleted transplantation in children listed by TCRdb under 2016. Libraries came from PCR. Sequencing was carried out with an Illumina HiSeq 2500. TCR library preparation used molecular barcoding, with unique molecular identifiers applied to normalize quantification of the TCRbeta repertoire. TCRdb trimmed public reads at Q25 via fastp, called clones via MiXCR and kept in-frame beta chains. Rows are combined by CDR3 protein, so each entry shows the most common genes and DNA. In this sample the table shows 100,000 to 120,000 distinct CDR3 sequences, 10% of which occur a single time. The ten largest clones represent about 8.8% of the sample. Sequencing used PBMCs from the stem cell graft donor, obtained from the stem cell graft. The receptors were gathered from a human donor who donated a stem cell graft to a child with acute lymphoblastic leukemia.

This clonotype was picked up many times. The chain links TRBV29-1 to TRBJ1-1; D gene ambiguous. Trimming took off 4 bases at V and 1 base at J, with 13 bases between the two ends. Germline values: CDR1 SQVTM, CDR2 ANQGSEA. The CDR3 loop spans 14 amino acids. For the CDR3, the DNA is TGCAGCGTTGTTTTTCGGCAAGCGAACACTGAAGCTTTCTTT. This sequence encodes CSVVFRQANTEAFF. The whole variable domain, filled in from reference TRBV29-1 and TRBJ1-1, reads SAVISQKPSRDICQRGTSLTIQCQVDSQVTMMFWYRQQPGQSLTLIATANQGSEATYESGFVIDKFPISRPNLTFSTLTVSNMSPEDSSIYLCSVVFRQANTEAFFGQGTRLTVV.

There are many counts of this clonotype. This chain uses TRBV5-1 with TRBJ2-5, with 11 bases identical to TRBD2. There are 18 residues in the CDR3. Germline V gene lookup returns CDR1 SGHRS and CDR2 YFSETQ. After removal of 2 bases from V and 2 bases from J, the junction contained 11 bases not matched to a gene. DNA of the CDR3: TGCGCCAGCAGCTTAACTAGCGGGAGAGGGAGACGACAAGAGACCCAGTACTTC. Translated: CASSLTSGRGRRQETQYF.

Many counts were recorded for this clonotype. This sequence joins TRBV3-1 and TRBJ2-5; D is uncertain. The V end lost 4 bases, the J end lost 5 bases, and 17 bases lay between the germline ends. CDR1 LGHDT and CDR2 YNNKEL come from the germline V gene (reference sequence). The CDR3 sequence is 15 residues long. The CDR3 coding sequence is TGTGCCAGCAGCCGCCGGCGTAAGACTTTCGAGACCCAGTACTTC. It is translated as CASSRRRKTFETQYF.

This clonotype has just one count. A read error may explain this, as a much larger clone is one base away. The rearrangement links TRBV12-3 or TRBV12-4 to TRBJ2-5; D gene ambiguous. This CDR3 is 11 amino acids long. CDR3 protein: CATSSTETQYF. CDR3 coding DNA: TGTGCCACCAGTTCCACGGAGACCCAGTACTTC.

This clonotype was counted ten times or more. This rearrangement joins TRBV18 to TRBJ2-5, with D maybe TRBD1 (5 bases). CDR3 size: 14 residues. From germline, CDR1 is KGHSH and CDR2 LQKENI. V was shortened by 6 bases and J by 1 base, with 12 bases between the two germline ends. The CDR3 protein is CASSEQVGQETQYF. Here the CDR3 DNA reads TGTGCCAGCTCGGAACAGGTGGGCCAAGAGACCCAGTACTTC.

There are many counts of this clonotype. V usage is TRBV5-1 and J usage is TRBJ1-5, with D perhaps matching TRBD1 (6 bases). The germline CDR1 and CDR2 sequences are SGHRS and YFSETQ. The CDR3 has 14 amino acids. Trimming stripped 0 bases from V and 7 bases from J, with 11 bases between. CDR3 in amino acids: CASSLAGDEQPQHF. CDR3 nucleotides: TGCGCCAGCAGCTTGGCAGGGGATGAGCAGCCCCAGCATTTT.

This clonotype was seen repeatedly, ten times or more. The rearrangement links TRBV5-1 to TRBJ2-7, with 8 bases fitting TRBD2. The CDR3 extends over 15 amino acids. Germline V gene data show CDR1 as SGHRS and CDR2 as YFSETQ. The V and J ends lost 4 bases and 12 bases, in that order; junction bases with no gene match: 18. For the CDR3, the DNA is TGCGCCAGCAGCCCCCTGGGAAGCGGGGGAGTTGGTGCGTACTTC. It translates to CASSPLGSGGVGAYF.

This clonotype was found many times. This chain joins TRBV20-1 and TRBJ1-1; 7 nucleotides align to TRBD1. V was pared by 6 bases and J by 11 bases, with 18 bases of the junction left unmatched. Germline V gene data show CDR1 as DFQATT and CDR2 as SNEGSKA (reference sequence). The CDR3 totals 14 residues. The CDR3 protein is CSALGQVLTLGAFF. DNA for the CDR3: TGCAGTGCCCTCGGACAGGTCTTGACCCTAGGGGCTTTCTTT.

This clonotype was detected ten times or more. V and J are TRBV30 and TRBJ2-3; D ambiguous. The CDR3 consists of 13 residues. Germline CDR1 is GTSNPN and CDR2 is SVGIG (reference sequence). V lost 5 bases, J lost 6 bases, and 15 bases lay in between. In nucleotides, the CDR3 is TGTGCCTGGGGGCCCGGCAGAATGGATACGCAGTATTTT. This encodes CAWGPGRMDTQYF.

This clonotype was recorded many times. The rearrangement joins TRBV14 to TRBJ1-1; D is undetermined. Trimming removed 1 base from V and 0 bases from J, with 9 bases in between. Germline CDR1 SGHDN, CDR2 FVKESK. This CDR3 region has 15 residues. The CDR3 DNA sequence: TGTGCCAGCAGCCAAGTCCCACCCCTGAACACTGAAGCTTTCTTT. Protein sequence: CASSQVPPLNTEAFF.

This clonotype was seen ten or more times. The chain carries TRBV6-2 or TRBV6-3 and TRBJ2-7; tentatively, D is TRBD1 or TRBD2 (5 bases each). Germline V CDR1 and CDR2: MNHEY, SVGEGT. CDR3 length equals 14 residues. Trimming shortened V by 0 bases and J by 2 bases, and 8 bases separated the two germline ends. CDR3 bases: TGTGCCAGCAGTTACTCACGGGACGCCTACGAGCAGTACTTC. Amino acid sequence: CASSYSRDAYEQYF.

This clonotype was detected only once. The CDR3 loop reads CASSLEGRVVPSYNEQFF. CDR3 DNA: TGTGCCAGCAGCTTAGAGGGCCGAGTGGTACCCTCCTACAATGAGCAGTTCTTC. The V and J genes are TRBV11-2 and TRBJ2-1; no firm D call. The CDR3 loop spans 18 amino acids. V was clipped by 0 bases and J by 0 bases, with 15 bases between them. Germline CDR1 SGHAT, CDR2 FQNNGV.

This clonotype was recorded many times. This sequence joins TRBV5-1 and TRBJ2-7, with 8 positions matching TRBD2. The CDR3 runs to 15 residues. Germline CDR1 and CDR2: SGHRS and YFSETQ. V dropped 4 bases and J dropped 3; count of bases not matched to a gene: 9. In nucleotides, the CDR3 is TGCGCCAGCAGCCCGGAGGGTACTAGCGGCTACGAGCAGTACTTC. Translation: CASSPEGTSGYEQYF.

This clonotype has at least ten counts. This chain connects TRBV5-1 to TRBJ2-3; D unclear. Germline CDR1 and CDR2: SGHRS and YFSETQ. V lost 2 bases and J lost 0, with 7 bases in between. The CDR3 runs 14 residues. As DNA, the CDR3 is TGCGCCAGCAGCTTACCAGGAAGCACAGATACGCAGTATTTT. Translating gives CASSLPGSTDTQYF.

This clonotype was seen many times. The rearrangement joins TRBV29-1 to TRBJ2-7; D may be TRBD1 (5 bases). The V gene's germline CDR1 is SQVTM and CDR2 ANQGSEA. Trimming cost V 7 bases and J 1 base, with 14 bases left between them. This CDR3 contains 13 residues. In DNA form, the CDR3 reads TGCAGCGCCAGCCCGGACACGTCCTACGAGCAGTACTTC. Amino acid sequence: CSASPDTSYEQYF.

Ten or more counts support this clonotype. The J gene is TRBJ2-7, the V gene TRBV6-1; 9 nucleotides agree with TRBD1. This CDR3 comprises 15 residues. CDR1 is MNHNS, CDR2 SASEGT, per germline. V was pared by 6 bases and J by 3 bases, with 9 bases of the junction left unmatched. This CDR3 reads CASRDPGQGLYEQYF. The CDR3 nucleotides read TGTGCCAGCAGGGATCCGGGACAGGGTCTCTACGAGCAGTACTTC.

In this sample, this clonotype turned up many times. The chain is built from TRBV2 and TRBJ2-7; either TRBD1 or TRBD2 may supply D (5 bases each). V lost 6 bases and J lost 1, with 10 bases in between. Per the germline V gene, CDR1 is SNHLY and CDR2 is FYNNEI. The CDR3 is 13 residues long. CDR3: CASRSGPSYEQYF. Here the CDR3 DNA reads TGTGCCAGCAGATCGGGACCGTCCTACGAGCAGTACTTC.

This clonotype was seen ten or more times. The rearrangement joins TRBV15 to TRBJ1-5, with 10 bases fitting TRBD1. The ends lost 0 bases at V and 5 bases at J; junction bases unmatched: 7. The CDR3 runs 17 residues. The germline gives CDR1 LNHNV, CDR2 YYDKDF (reference sequence). CDR3 nucleotide sequence: TGTGCCACCAGCAGAGATCCCGGGACAGGGGTCGATCAGCCCCAGCATTTT. It encodes CATSRDPGTGVDQPQHF.